The sequence of this TCR beta chain was determined in a study of identical twins. A universal primer site came from template switching; cDNA carried unique molecular identifiers. In TCRdb, the 5' RACE reads were re-called with MiXCR into one record per CDR3 protein. The sample includes nearly 650,000 distinct CDR3 sequences, around 7.5% of them seen just once. The CDR3 loop spans 16 amino acids. Germline V gives CDR1 MGHRA, CDR2 YSYEKL. V shed 2 bases and J 7 bases; nucleotides not matched to a gene: 11. Separately, the same data were catalogued under a study of yellow fever vaccine responses in identical twins.

Material for sequencing was PBMCs. The J gene is TRBJ2-1, the V gene TRBV4-1; 7 bases match TRBD1. The sequence came from a woman younger than 35 in good health. CDR3 amino acids: CASSQNRQGVLNEQFF. CDR3 sequence (DNA): TGCGCCAGCAGCCAAAATAGACAGGGAGTACTAAATGAGCAGTTCTTC.